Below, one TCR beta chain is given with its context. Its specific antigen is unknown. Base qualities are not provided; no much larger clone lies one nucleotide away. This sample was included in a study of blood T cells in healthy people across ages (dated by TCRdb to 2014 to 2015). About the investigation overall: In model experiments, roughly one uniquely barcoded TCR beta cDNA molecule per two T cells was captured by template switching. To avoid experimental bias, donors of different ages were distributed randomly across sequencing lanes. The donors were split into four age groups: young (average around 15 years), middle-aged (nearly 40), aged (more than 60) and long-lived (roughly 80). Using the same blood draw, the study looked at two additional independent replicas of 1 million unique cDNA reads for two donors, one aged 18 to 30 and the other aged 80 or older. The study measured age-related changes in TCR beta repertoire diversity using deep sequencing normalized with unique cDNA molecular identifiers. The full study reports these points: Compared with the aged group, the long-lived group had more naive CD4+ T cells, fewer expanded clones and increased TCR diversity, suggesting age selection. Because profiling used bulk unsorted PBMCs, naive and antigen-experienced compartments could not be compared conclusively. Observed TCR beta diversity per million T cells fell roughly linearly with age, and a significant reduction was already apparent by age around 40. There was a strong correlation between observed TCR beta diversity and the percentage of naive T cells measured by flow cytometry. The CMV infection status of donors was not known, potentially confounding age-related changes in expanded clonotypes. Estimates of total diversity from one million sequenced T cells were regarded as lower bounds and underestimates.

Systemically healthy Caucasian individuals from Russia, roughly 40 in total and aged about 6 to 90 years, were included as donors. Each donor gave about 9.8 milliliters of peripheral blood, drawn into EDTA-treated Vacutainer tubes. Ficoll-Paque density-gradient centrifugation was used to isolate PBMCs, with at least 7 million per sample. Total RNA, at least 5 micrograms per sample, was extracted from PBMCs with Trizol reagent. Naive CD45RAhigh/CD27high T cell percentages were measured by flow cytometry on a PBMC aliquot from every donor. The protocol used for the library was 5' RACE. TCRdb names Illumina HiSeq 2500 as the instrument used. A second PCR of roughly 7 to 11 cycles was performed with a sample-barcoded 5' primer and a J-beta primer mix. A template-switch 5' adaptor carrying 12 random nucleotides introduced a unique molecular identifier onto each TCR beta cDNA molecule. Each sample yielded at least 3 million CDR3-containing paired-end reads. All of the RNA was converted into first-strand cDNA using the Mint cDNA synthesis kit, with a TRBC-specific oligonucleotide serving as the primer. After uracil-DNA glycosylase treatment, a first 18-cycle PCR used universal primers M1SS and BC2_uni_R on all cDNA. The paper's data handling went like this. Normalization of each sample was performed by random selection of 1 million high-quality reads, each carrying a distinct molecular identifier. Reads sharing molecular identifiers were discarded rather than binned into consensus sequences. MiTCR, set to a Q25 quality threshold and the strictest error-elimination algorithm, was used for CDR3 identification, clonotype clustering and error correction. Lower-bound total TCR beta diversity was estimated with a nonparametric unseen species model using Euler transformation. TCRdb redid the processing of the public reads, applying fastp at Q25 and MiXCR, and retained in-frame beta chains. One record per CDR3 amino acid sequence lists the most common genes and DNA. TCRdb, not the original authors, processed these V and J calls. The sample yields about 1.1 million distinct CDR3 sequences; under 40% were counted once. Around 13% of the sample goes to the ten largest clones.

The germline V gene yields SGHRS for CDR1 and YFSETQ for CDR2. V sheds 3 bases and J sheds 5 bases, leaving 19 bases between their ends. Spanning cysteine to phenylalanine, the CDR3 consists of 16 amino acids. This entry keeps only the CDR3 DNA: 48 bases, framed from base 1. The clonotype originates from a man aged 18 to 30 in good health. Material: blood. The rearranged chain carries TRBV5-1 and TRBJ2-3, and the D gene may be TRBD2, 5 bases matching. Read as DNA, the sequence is TGCGCCAGCAGCTCCGGGGATGATTTGGGGATAGATACGCAGTATTTT. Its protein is CASSSGDDLGIDTQYF.